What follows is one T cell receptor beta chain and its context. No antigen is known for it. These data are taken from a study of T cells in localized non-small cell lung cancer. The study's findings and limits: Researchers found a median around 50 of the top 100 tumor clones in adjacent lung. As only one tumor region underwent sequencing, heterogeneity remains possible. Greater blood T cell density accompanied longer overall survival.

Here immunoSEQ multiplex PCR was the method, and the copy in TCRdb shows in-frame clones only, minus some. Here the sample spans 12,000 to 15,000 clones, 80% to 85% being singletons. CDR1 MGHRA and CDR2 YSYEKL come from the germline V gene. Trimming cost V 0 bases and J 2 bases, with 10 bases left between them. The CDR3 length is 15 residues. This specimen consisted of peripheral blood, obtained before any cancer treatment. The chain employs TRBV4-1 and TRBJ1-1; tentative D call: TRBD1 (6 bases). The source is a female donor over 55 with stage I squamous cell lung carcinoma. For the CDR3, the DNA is TGCGCCAGCAGCCAAGAGGGGGCCCGCAACACTGAAGCTTTCTTT. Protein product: CASSQEGARNTEAFF.